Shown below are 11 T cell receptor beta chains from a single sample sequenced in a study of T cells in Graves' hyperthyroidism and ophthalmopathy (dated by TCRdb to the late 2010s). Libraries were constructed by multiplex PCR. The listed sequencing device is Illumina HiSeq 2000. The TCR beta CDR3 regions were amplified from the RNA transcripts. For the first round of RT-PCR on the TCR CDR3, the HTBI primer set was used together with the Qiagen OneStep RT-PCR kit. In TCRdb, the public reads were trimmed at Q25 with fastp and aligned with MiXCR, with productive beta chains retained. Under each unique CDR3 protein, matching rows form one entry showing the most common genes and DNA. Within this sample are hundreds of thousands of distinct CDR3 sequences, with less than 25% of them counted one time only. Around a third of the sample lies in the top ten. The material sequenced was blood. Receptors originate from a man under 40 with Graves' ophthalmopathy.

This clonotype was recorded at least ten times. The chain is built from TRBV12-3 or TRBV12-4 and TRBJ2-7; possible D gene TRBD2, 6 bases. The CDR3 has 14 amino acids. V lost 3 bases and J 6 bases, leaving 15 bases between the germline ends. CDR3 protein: CASSFRASVSEQYF. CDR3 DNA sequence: TGTGCCAGCAGTTTCCGGGCTAGCGTCTCCGAGCAGTACTTC.

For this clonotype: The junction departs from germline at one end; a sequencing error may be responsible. CDR3 DNA sequence: TGTGCCGCCTACTCCGGGACGCTAGAGACTCAGTACTTC. Amino acid sequence: CAAYSGTLETQYF. The chain employs TRBV6-1 and TRBJ2-5; D may correspond to TRBD1 or TRBD2 (5 bases each). The CDR3 length is 13 residues. Germline V gene sequence: CDR1 MNHNS, CDR2 SASEGT.

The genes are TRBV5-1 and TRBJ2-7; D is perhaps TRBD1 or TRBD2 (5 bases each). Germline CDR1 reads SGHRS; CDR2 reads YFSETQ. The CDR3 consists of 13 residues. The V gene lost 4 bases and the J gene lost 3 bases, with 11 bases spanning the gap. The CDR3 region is CASSRDGFYEQYF. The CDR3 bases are TGCGCCAGCAGCCGGGACGGATTCTACGAGCAGTACTTC. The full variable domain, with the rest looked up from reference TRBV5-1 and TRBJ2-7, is KAGVTQTPRYLIKTRGQQVTLSCSPISGHRSVSWYQQTPGQGLQFLFEYFSETQRNKGNFPGRFSGRQFSNSRSEMNVSTLELGDSALYLCASSRDGFYEQYFGPGTRLTVT.

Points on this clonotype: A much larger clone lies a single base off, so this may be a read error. The CDR3 DNA reads as TGTGCCAGCAGTTTTAAAGGGAATGGCAATCAGCCCCAGTATTTT. Its translation is CASSFKGNGNQPQYF. The rearrangement joins TRBV27 to TRBJ1-5; D gene ambiguous. The J call may not be correct, given that the DNA end is closer to TRBJ2-3. This CDR3 contains 15 residues. The germline CDR1 and CDR2 sequences are MNHEY and SMNVEV (reference sequence).

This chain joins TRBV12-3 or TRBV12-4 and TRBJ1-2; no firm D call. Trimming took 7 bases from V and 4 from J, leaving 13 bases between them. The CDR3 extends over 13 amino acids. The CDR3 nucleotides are TGTGCCAGCACCGACGGGCTTAGCTATGGCTACACCTTC. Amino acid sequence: CASTDGLSYGYTF.

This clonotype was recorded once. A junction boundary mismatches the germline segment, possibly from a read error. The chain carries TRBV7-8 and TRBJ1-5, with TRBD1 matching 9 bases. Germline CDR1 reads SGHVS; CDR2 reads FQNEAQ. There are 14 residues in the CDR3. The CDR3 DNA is TGTGTCAGCAGCCCCGGGACAGGGAATCAGCCCCAGCATTTT. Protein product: CVSSPGTGNQPQHF.

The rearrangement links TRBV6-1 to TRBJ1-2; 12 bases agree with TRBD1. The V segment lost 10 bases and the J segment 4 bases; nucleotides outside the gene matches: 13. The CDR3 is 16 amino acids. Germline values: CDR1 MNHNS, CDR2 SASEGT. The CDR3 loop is CATHSPPGQGAYGYTF. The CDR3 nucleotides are TGTGCCACCCATTCCCCGCCGGGACAGGGGGCCTATGGCTACACCTTC.

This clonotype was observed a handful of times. The CDR3 DNA reads as TGCGCCAGCCTCTTTCTTGGACCCGATACCTCATACGAGCAGTACTTC. This translates into CASLFLGPDTSYEQYF. The V and J genes are TRBV4-1 and TRBJ2-7; D remains ambiguous. The CDR3 contains 16 residues. CDR1 and CDR2 (germline): MGHRA, YSYEKL. The V and J ends lost 8 bases and 4 bases respectively, with 24 bases between them.

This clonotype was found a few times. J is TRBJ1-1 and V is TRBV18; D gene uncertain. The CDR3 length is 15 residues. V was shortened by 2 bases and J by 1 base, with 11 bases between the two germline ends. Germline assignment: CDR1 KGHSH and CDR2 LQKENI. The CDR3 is CASSPIPEPNTEAFF. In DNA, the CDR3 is TGTGCCAGCTCACCAATTCCAGAACCGAACACTGAAGCTTTCTTT.

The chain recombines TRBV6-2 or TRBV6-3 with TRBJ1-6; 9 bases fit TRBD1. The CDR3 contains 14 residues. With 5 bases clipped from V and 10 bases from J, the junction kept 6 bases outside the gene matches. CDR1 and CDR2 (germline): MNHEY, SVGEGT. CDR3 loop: CASSRTGETSPLHF. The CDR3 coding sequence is TGTGCCAGCAGTCGGACAGGGGAGACCTCACCCCTCCACTTT.

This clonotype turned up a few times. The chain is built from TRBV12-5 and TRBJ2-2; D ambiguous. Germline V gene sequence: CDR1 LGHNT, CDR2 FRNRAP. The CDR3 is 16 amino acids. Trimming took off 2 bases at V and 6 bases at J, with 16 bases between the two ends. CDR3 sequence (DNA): TGTGCTAGTGGTTTGTATCCAGTTCCCGCACCCGGGGAGCTGTTTTTT. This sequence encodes CASGLYPVPAPGELFF.